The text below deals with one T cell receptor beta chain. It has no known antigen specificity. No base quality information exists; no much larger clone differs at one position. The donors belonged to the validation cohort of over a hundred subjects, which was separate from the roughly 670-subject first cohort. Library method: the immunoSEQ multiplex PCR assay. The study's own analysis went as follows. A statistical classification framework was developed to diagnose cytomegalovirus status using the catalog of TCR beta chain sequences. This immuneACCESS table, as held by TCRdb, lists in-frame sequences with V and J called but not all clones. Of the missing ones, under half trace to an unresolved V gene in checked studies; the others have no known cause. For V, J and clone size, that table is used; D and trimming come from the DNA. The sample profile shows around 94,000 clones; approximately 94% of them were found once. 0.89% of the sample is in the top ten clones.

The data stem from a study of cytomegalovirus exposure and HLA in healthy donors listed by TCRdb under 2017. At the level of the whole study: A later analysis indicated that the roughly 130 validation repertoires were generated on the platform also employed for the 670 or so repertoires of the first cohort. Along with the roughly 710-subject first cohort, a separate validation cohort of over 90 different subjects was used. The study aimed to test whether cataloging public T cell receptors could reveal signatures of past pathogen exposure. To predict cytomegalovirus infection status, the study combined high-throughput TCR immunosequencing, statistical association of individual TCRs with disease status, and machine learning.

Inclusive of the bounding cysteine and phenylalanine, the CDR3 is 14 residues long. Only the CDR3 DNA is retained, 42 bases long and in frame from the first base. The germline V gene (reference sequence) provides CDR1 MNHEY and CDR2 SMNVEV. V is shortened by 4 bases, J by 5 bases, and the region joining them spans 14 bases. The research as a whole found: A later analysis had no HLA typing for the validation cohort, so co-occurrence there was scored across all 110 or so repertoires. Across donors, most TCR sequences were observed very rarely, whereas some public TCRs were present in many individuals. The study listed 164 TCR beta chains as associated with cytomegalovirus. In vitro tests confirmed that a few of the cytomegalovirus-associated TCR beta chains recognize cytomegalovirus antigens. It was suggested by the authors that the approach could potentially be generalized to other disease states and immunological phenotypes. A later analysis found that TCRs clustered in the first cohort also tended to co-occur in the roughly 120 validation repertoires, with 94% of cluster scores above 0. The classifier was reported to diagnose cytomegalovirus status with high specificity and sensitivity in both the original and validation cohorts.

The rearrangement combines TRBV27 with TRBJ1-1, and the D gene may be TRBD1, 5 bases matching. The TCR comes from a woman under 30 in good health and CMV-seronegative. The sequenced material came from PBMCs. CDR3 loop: CASSWGGSRTEAFF. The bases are TGTGCCAGCAGTTGGGGGGGGTCGCGGACTGAAGCTTTCTTT.